This is a list of T cell receptor beta chains from one sample in a study of blood T cell repertoires in COVID-19. Assay used: immunoSEQ multiplex PCR; TCRdb lists only in-frame clones, some missing. This table has some 270,000 clones, about nine tenths appearing once. Input material: PBMCs or T cells enriched from blood (not recorded which). These receptors originate from a woman between 40 and 55 years old who had recovered from COVID-19. The CDR3 runs from the conserved cysteine through the conserved F or W. The order of the fields is CDR3 length, D gene, V gene, J gene, clone size, CDR3 protein, CDR3 DNA. The D gene is left open where the match is weak. The size entry is marked missing in some rows and otherwise reads once, few, many or a size class.

14,NA,TRBV5-5,TRBJ2-7,NA,CASSTASGSYEQYF,TGTGCCAGCAGCACCGCCTCGGGCTCCTACGAGCAGTACTTC
15,NA,TRBV2,TRBJ2-3,NA,CASSTGERVTDTQYF,TGTGCCAGCAGCACAGGGGAGCGGGTCACAGATACGCAGTATTTT
16,NA,TRBV5-1,TRBJ2-5,NA,CASSLAGSGVQETQYF,TGCGCCAGCAGCTTGGCCGGGTCGGGTGTCCAAGAGACCCAGTACTTC
14,TRBD1,TRBV30,TRBJ2-7,NA,CAWRAQGAGEEQYF,TGTGCCTGGAGGGCACAGGGGGCAGGGGAAGAGCAGTACTTC
14,TRBD1,TRBV19,TRBJ2-1,NA,CASSVTGGIDEQFF,TGTGCCAGTAGCGTTACAGGGGGCATTGATGAGCAGTTCTTC
15,TRBD2,TRBV3-1/TRBV3-2,TRBJ2-4,few,CASRGGGASKNIQYF,TGTGCCAGCAGAGGCGGGGGGGCGTCCAAAAACATTCAGTACTTC
15,TRBD2,TRBV5-4,TRBJ2-1,NA,CASSFRTSGGMEQFF,TGTGCCAGCAGCTTCAGGACTAGCGGGGGGATGGAGCAGTTCTTC
16,NA,TRBV5-1,TRBJ2-7,NA,CASSPLTGSSAHEQYF,TGCGCCAGCAGCCCGCTTACGGGGTCATCGGCTCACGAGCAGTACTTC
17,NA,TRBV7-2,TRBJ1-3,NA,CASSFYQTAGSGNTIYF,TGTGCCAGCAGCTTTTATCAGACAGCCGGCTCTGGAAACACCATATATTTT
17,TRBD1,TRBV7-9,TRBJ1-2,NA,CASSWPGTGNANYGYTF,TGTGCCAGCAGCTGGCCCGGGACAGGGAACGCTAACTATGGCTACACCTTC
16,TRBD2,TRBV5-1,TRBJ2-3,NA,CASSRLTGGRTDTQYF,TGCGCCAGCAGCCGTCTAACGGGGGGGCGCACAGATACGCAGTATTTT
15,TRBD1,TRBV19,TRBJ1-4,NA,CASSIEGTANEKLFF,TGTGCCAGTAGTATAGAAGGGACAGCTAATGAAAAACTGTTTTTT
16,NA,TRBV5-4,TRBJ2-3,NA,CASSLGAGTDTDTQYF,TGTGCCAGCAGCTTGGGGGCGGGGACAGACACAGATACGCAGTATTTT
17,TRBD2,TRBV5-1,TRBJ2-1,NA,CASSITSGPRVGGEQFF,TGCGCCAGCAGCATTACTAGCGGTCCCAGGGTTGGGGGTGAGCAGTTCTTC
14,NA,TRBV5-1,TRBJ1-5,NA,CASSLEVGDQPQHF,TGCGCCAGCAGCTTGGAGGTCGGGGATCAGCCCCAGCATTTT
16,TRBD1,TRBV7-7,TRBJ2-5,NA,CASSLGRDRAEKTQYF,TGTGCTAGCAGCTTAGGCAGGGACAGGGCCGAAAAGACCCAGTACTTC
16,TRBD1,TRBV4-2,TRBJ1-4,NA,CASSRIIGDREEKLFF,TGTGCCAGCAGCCGAATAATTGGGGACAGGGAGGAAAAACTGTTTTTT
15,NA,TRBV21-1,TRBJ1-1,NA,CASSKPTDRDTEAFF,TGTGCCAGCAGCAAACCGACGGACAGGGACACTGAAGCTTTCTTT
13,TRBD1,TRBV11-2,TRBJ1-4,NA,CASSSDRVEKLFF,TGTGCCAGCAGCTCCGACAGGGTTGAAAAACTGTTTTTT
16,TRBD1,TRBV2,TRBJ1-1,NA,CASNLRGQLMNTEAFF,TGTGCCAGCAACCTCCGGGGACAGCTCATGAACACTGAAGCTTTCTTT
15,TRBD2,TRBV13,TRBJ2-1,NA,CASSAGPGGYNEQFF,TGTGCCAGCAGCGCCGGTCCCGGGGGGTACAATGAGCAGTTCTTC
16,TRBD1,TRBV2,TRBJ1-6,NA,CASSPRQGVYNSPLHF,TGTGCCAGCAGCCCCCGACAGGGTGTCTATAATTCACCCCTCCACTTT
14,NA,TRBV19,TRBJ1-1,NA,CASIRTGQNTEAFF,TGTGCCAGTATCCGGACGGGACAGAACACTGAAGCTTTCTTT
13,NA,TRBV11-2,TRBJ2-5,NA,CASSQGPYSTQYF,TGTGCCAGCAGCCAGGGCCCCTATTCTACCCAGTACTTC
12,NA,TRBV12-3/TRBV12-4,TRBJ1-6,NA,CASTLYRSPLHF,TGTGCCAGCACCTTATACAGGTCACCCCTCCACTTT
16,NA,TRBV7-2,TRBJ1-5,NA,CASSFISGVSNQPQHF,TGTGCCAGCAGCTTTATCTCGGGAGTAAGCAATCAGCCCCAGCATTTT
16,NA,TRBV11-2,TRBJ2-5,NA,CASSPERLAYQETQYF,TGTGCCAGCAGCCCAGAGAGGCTAGCTTATCAAGAGACCCAGTACTTC
13,NA,TRBV30,TRBJ1-1,NA,CAWSVQRVTEAFF,TGTGCCTGGAGTGTACAGAGGGTCACTGAAGCTTTCTTT
16,NA,TRBV6-5,TRBJ2-3,NA,CASSYSPGVRADTQYF,TGTGCCAGCAGTTACTCGCCAGGGGTCAGGGCAGATACGCAGTATTTT
15,TRBD1,TRBV11-2,TRBJ1-2,NA,CASSRQGTGRGGYTF,TGTGCCAGCAGCAGACAGGGGACGGGACGGGGTGGCTACACCTTC
13,NA,TRBV12-3/TRBV12-4,TRBJ1-2,NA,CASSLGTGYGYTF,TGTGCCAGCAGTTTAGGGACTGGTTATGGCTACACCTTC
14,NA,TRBV19,TRBJ1-2,NA,CASNGGRQAYGYTF,TGTGCCAGTAACGGGGGAAGGCAGGCCTATGGCTACACCTTC
13,NA,TRBV2,TRBJ2-4,NA,CASSSGPEGIQYF,TGTGCCAGCAGTAGTGGACCCGAGGGCATTCAGTACTTC
16,TRBD2,TRBV4-3,TRBJ2-2,NA,CASSQMGGRDTGELFF,TGCGCCAGCAGCCAAATGGGCGGGAGAGACACCGGGGAGCTGTTTTTT
17,TRBD1,TRBV4-2,TRBJ1-2,NA,CASSPRDRGPLGYGYTF,TGTGCCAGCAGCCCCCGGGACAGGGGACCACTGGGCTATGGCTACACCTTC
13,NA,TRBV29-1,TRBJ2-3,NA,CSVEDSFTDTQYF,TGCAGCGTTGAGGACTCCTTCACAGATACGCAGTATTTT
13,NA,TRBV6-5,TRBJ1-2,NA,CASRRLVEGGYTF,TGTGCCAGCAGAAGACTGGTAGAAGGAGGCTACACCTTC
17,TRBD1,TRBV5-1,TRBJ1-2,NA,CASSFRSQGAPNYGYTF,TGCGCCAGCAGCTTCCGATCTCAGGGGGCCCCTAACTATGGCTACACCTTC
16,NA,TRBV29-1,TRBJ2-6,NA,CSVARDTDSGANVLTF,TGCAGCGTTGCAAGGGACACAGACTCTGGGGCCAACGTCCTGACTTTC
12,NA,TRBV12-3/TRBV12-4,TRBJ1-1,NA,CASSLTVTEAFF,TGTGCCAGCAGTTTGACAGTTACTGAAGCTTTCTTT
16,NA,TRBV3-1/TRBV3-2,TRBJ1-1,NA,CASSPSIRAFNTEAFF,TGTGCCAGCAGCCCAAGCATTCGTGCTTTTAACACTGAAGCTTTCTTT
15,TRBD1,TRBV5-1,TRBJ1-2,NA,CASSGTGDPNYGYTF,TGCGCCAGCAGCGGGACAGGGGACCCTAACTATGGCTACACCTTC
13,TRBD1,TRBV29-1,TRBJ1-2,once,CSATGTGDYGYTF,TGCAGCGCTACGGGGACAGGAGACTATGGCTACACCTTC
14,NA,TRBV19,TRBJ2-3,NA,CASSKQGSTDTQYF,TGTGCCAGTAGTAAGCAGGGGAGCACAGATACGCAGTATTTT
14,NA,TRBV5-4,TRBJ1-1,NA,CASSPRLPGTEAFF,TGTGCCAGCAGTCCTAGGTTACCGGGGACTGAAGCTTTCTTT
15,NA,TRBV7-9,TRBJ2-3,NA,CASSQDLGGTDTQYF,TGTGCCAGCAGCCAGGACCTCGGGGGCACAGATACGCAGTATTTT
11,NA,TRBV24-1,TRBJ1-1,NA,CATEGNTEAFF,TGTGCCACCGAGGGGAACACTGAAGCTTTCTTT
17,TRBD2,TRBV19,TRBJ2-1,NA,CASSKRLAPIPSDEQFF,TGTGCCAGTAGTAAACGACTAGCGCCGATACCGTCAGATGAGCAGTTCTTC